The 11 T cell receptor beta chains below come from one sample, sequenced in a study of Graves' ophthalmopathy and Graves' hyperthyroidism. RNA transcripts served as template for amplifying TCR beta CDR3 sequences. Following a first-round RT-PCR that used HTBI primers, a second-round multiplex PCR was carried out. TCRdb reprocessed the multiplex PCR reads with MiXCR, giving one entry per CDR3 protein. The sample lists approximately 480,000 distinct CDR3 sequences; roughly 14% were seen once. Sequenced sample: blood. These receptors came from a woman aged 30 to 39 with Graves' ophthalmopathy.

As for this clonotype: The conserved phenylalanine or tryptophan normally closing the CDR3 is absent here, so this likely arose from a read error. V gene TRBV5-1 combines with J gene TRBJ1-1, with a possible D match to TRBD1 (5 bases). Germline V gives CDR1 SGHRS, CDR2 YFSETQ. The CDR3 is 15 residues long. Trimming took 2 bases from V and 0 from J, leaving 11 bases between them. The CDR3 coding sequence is TGCGCCAGCAGCTTCTCTCAGGGAGTGAACACTGAAGCTTTCTAT. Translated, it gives CASSFSQGVNTEAFY.

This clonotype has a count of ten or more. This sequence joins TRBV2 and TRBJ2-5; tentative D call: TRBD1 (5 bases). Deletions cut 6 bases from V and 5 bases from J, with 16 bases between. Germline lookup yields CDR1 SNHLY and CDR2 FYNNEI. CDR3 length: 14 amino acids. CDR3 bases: TGTGCCAGCAGGCGAGAATGGGGCCCGGAGACCCAGTACTTC. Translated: CASRREWGPETQYF.

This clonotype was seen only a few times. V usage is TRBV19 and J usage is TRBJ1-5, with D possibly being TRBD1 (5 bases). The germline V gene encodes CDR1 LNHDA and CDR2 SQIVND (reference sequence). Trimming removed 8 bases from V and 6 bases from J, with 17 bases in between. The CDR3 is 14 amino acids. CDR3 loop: CASAGGFGVQPQHF. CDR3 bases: TGTGCCAGTGCCGGGGGGTTCGGGGTTCAGCCCCAGCATTTT.

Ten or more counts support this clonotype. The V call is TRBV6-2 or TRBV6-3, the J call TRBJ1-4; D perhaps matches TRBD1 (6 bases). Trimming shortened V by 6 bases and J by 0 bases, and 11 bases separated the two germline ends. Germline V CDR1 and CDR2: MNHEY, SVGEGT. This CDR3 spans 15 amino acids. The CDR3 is CASSPRGTTNEKLFF. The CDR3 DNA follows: TGTGCCAGCAGCCCCAGGGGAACAACTAATGAAAAACTGTTTTTT.

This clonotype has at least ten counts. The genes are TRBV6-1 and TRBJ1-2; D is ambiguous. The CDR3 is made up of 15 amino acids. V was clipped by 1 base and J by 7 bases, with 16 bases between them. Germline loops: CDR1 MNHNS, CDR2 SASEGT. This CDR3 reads CASSEEGIVLSGYTF. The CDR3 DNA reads TGTGCCAGCAGTGAAGAAGGTATTGTCCTCAGTGGCTACACCTTC.

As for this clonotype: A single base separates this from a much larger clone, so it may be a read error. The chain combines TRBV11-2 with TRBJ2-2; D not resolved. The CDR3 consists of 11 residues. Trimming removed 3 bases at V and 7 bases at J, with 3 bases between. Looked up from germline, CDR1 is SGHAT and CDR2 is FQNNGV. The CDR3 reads CASSFNGELFF. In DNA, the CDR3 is TGTGCCAGCAGCTTTAACGGGGAGCTGTTTTTT. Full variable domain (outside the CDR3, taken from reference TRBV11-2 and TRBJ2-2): EAGVAQSPRYKIIEKRQSVAFWCNPISGHATLYWYQQILGQGPKLLIQFQNNGVVDDSQLPKDRFSAERLKGVDSTLKIQPAKLEDSAVYLCASSFNGELFFGEGSRLTVL.

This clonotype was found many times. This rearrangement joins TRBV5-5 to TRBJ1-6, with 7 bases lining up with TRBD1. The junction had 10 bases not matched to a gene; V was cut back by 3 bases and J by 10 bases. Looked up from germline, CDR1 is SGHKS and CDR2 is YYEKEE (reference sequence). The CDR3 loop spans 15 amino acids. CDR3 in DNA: TGTGCCAGCAGCTACAATACAGGGGACAGCTCACCCCTCCACTTT. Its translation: CASSYNTGDSSPLHF.

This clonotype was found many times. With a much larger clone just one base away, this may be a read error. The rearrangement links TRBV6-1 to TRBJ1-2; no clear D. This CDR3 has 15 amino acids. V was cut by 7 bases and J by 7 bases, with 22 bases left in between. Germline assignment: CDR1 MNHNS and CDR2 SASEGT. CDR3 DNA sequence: TGTGCCAGCACTGTCCTAACGTCTATGACTCTTGGCTACACCTTC. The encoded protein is CASTVLTSMTLGYTF.

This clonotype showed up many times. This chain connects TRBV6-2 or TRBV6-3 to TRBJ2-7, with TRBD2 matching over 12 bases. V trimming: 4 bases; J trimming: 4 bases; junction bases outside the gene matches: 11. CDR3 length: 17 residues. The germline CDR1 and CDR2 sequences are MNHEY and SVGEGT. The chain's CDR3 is CASSSTLWTSGNYEQYF. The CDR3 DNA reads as TGTGCCAGCAGTTCGACTTTATGGACTAGCGGGAATTACGAGCAGTACTTC.

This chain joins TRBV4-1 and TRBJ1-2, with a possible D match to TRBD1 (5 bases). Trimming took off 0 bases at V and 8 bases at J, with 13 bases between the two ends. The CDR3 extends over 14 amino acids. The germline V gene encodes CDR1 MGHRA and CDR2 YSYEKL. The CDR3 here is CASSQDETVHGYTF. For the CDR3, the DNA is TGCGCCAGCAGCCAAGACGAGACAGTGCACGGCTACACCTTC.

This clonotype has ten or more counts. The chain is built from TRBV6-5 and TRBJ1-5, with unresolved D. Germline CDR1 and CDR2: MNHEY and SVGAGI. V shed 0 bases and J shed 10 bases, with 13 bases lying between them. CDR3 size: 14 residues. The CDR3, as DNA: TGTGCCAGCAGTTACTCGACTATCCTCGGCCCCCAGCATTTT. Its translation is CASSYSTILGPQHF.